This T cell receptor (beta chain) was sequenced for a study of cytomegalovirus exposure and HLA in healthy donors. Study results and caveats: Among TCR beta chains, those listed as cytomegalovirus-associated numbered 164.

Trimming cost V 0 bases and J 5 bases; bases outside gene matches: 8. The CDR3 has 17 amino acids. In germline, CDR1 is SGHRS, CDR2 YFSETQ. For this clone: What it binds is not known.

The protocol was immunoSEQ multiplex PCR, while the TCRdb copy is restricted to in-frame clones and leaves out a portion. The profile shows tens of thousands of clones, approximately 91% of them singletons. This receptor was taken from a man aged 25-45 years in good health and CMV-seronegative. The sequenced sample consisted of PBMCs. The chain links TRBV5-1 to TRBJ2-3; 11 bases align to TRBD2. DNA of the CDR3: TGCGCCAGCAGCTTGGTACTAGCGGGAGCGGCGGGAGATACGCAGTATTTT. It yields the protein CASSLVLAGAAGDTQYF.